This section outlines one T cell receptor (beta chain) sequence together with its context. As originally analysed: Using reference gene primer amplification, nucleated cell counts were estimated. Data came from immunoSEQ multiplex PCR; TCRdb stores just in-frame clones and leaves some out. The DNA gave D and trimming, while V, J and clone size come from that table. The sample records about 36,000 clones, 85% being singletons. The data originate from a study of blood T cell repertoires in COVID-19. At the level of the study: There were acute and convalescent COVID-19 samples, and they came from the United States, Italy and Spain. In each case, the material was cDNA or gDNA derived from T cells, B-cell-depleted T cells, or PBMCs.

The germline V gene encodes CDR1 MDHEN and CDR2 SYDVKM. CDR3 length: 14 amino acids. Trimming cost V 5 bases and J 8 bases; bases outside gene matches: 6. Sequenced material: peripheral blood. V and J are TRBV28 and TRBJ2-1, with 10 bases that match TRBD1. This sequence originates from a human donor in a cohort sampled during active COVID-19. The chain's CDR3 is CASSTGTGVDEQFF. CDR3 bases: TGTGCCAGCAGTACCGGGACAGGGGTCGATGAGCAGTTCTTC. Full variable domain (rest looked up from reference TRBV28 and TRBJ2-1): DVKVTQSSRYLVKRTGEKVFLECVQDMDHENMFWYRQDPGLGLRLIYFSYDVKMKEKGDIPEGYSVSREKKERFSLILESASTNQTSMYLCASSTGTGVDEQFFGPGTRLTVL.